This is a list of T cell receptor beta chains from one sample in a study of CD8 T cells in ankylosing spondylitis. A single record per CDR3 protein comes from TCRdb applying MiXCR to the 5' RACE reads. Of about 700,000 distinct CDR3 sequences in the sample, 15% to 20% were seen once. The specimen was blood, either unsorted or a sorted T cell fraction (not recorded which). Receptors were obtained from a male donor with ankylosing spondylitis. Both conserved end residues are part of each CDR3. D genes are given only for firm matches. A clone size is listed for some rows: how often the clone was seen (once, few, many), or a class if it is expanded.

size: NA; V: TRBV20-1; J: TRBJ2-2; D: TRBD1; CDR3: CSARVTGGTGELFF; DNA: TGCAGTGCTAGAGTTACAGGGGGCACCGGGGAGCTGTTTTTT
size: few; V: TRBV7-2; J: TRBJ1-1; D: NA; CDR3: CASSFQGKKGNTEAFF; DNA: TGTGCCAGCAGCTTTCAGGGAAAAAAGGGAAACACTGAAGCTTTCTTT
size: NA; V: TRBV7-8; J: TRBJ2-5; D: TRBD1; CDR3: CASSALPGQGAETQYF; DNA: TGTGCCAGCAGCGCGTTACCGGGACAGGGGGCGGAGACCCAGTACTTC
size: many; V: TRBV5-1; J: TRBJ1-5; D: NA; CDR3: CASSLTAGPGNQPQHF; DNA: TGCGCCAGCAGCTTGACGGCAGGCCCCGGCAATCAGCCCCAGCATTTT
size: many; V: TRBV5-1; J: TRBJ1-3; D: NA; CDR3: CASSLDGSAGNTIYF; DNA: TGCGCCAGCAGCTTGGATGGATCCGCTGGAAACACCATATATTTT
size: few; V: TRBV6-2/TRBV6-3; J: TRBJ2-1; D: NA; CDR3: CASGIRGGLNEQFF; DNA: TGTGCCAGCGGGATTCGAGGGGGGTTGAATGAGCAGTTCTTC
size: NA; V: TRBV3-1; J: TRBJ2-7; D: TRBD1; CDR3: CASSRKVGGTGNSYEQYF; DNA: TGTGCCAGCAGCCGCAAAGTGGGAGGGACAGGGAACTCCTACGAGCAGTACTTC
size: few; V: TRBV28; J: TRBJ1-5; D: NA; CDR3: CASSPGTPYQPQHF; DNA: TGTGCCAGCAGCCCCGGGACACCATATCAGCCCCAGCATTTT
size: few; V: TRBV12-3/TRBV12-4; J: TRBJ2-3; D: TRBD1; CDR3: CASSFGETGLITQYF; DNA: TGTGCCAGCAGTTTTGGCGAGACAGGGTTAATTACGCAGTATTTT
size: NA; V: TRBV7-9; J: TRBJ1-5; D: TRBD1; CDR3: CASSLATGERQPQHF; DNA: TGTGCCAGCAGCTTAGCTACAGGGGAGCGTCAGCCCCAGCATTTT
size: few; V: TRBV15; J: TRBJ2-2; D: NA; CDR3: CATSRDQVTGELFF; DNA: TGTGCCACCAGCAGAGATCAGGTTACGGGGGAGCTGTTTTTT
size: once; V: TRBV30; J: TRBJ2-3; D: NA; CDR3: CAWSGISTDTQYF; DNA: TGTGCCTGGAGTGGCATTTCCACAGATACGCAGTATTTT
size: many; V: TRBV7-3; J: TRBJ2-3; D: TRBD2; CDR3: CASSLGPWGSGLTTDTQYF; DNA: TGTGCCAGCAGCTTAGGGCCCTGGGGTAGCGGGCTCACCACAGATACGCAGTATTTT
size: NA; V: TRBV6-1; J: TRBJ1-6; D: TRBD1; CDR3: CASTSRQGGSPLHF; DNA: TGTGCCAGCACCTCTCGACAGGGTGGTTCACCCCTCCACTTT
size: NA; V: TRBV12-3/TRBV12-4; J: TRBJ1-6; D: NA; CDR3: CASSLNSRVGSPLHF; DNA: TGTGCCAGCAGTTTAAATTCCAGGGTGGGCTCACCCCTCCACTTT
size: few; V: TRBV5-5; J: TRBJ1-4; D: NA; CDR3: CASSFDRYNEKLFF; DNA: TGTGCCAGCAGCTTCGACAGATACAATGAAAAACTGTTTTTT
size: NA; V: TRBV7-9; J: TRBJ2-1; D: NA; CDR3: CASSLGLGIEQFF; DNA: TGTGCCAGCAGCTTGGGCTTAGGGATTGAGCAGTTCTTC
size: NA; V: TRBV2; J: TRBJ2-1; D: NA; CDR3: CASSKTQINEQFF; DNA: TGTGCCAGCAGTAAGACACAAATCAATGAGCAGTTCTTC
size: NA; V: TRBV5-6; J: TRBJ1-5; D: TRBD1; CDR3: CASSRGQGEQPQHF; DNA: TGTGCCAGCAGCCGAGGACAGGGGGAACAGCCCCAGCATTTT
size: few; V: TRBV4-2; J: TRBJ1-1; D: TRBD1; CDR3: CASSQDSPGGGTEAFF; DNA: TGTGCCAGCAGCCAAGATTCTCCAGGGGGCGGCACTGAAGCTTTCTTT
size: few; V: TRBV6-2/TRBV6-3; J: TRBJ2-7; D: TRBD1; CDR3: CASRPTGGGYEQYF; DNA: TGTGCCAGCAGGCCGACAGGGGGCGGTTACGAGCAGTACTTC
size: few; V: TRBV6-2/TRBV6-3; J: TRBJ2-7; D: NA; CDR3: CASSHRGGVSYEQYF; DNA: TGTGCCAGCAGTCACCGTGGAGGGGTCTCTTACGAGCAGTACTTC
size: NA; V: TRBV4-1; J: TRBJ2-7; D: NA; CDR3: CASSQEPRVGSYEQYF; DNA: TGCGCCAGCAGCCAAGAACCCAGGGTAGGTTCCTACGAGCAGTACTTC
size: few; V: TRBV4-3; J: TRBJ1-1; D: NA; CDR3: CASSRKTGTSEAFF; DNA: TGCGCCAGCAGCCGCAAAACCGGGACCTCCGAAGCTTTCTTT
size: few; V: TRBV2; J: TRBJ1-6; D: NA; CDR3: CASSDITGSNSPLHF; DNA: TGTGCCAGCAGTGATATTACAGGGAGTAACTCACCCCTCCACTTT
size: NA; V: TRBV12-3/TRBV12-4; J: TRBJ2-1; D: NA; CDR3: CASSLRQGQANEQFF; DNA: TGTGCCAGCAGTTTAAGGCAGGGGCAGGCCAATGAGCAGTTCTTC